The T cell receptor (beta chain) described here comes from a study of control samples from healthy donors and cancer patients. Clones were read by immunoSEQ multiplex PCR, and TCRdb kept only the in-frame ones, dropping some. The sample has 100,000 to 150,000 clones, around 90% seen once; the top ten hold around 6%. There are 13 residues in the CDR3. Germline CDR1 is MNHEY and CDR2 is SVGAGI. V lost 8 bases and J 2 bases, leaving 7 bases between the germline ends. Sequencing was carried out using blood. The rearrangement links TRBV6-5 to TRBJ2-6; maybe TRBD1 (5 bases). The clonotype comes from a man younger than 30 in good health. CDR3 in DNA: TGTGCCAGCGTAGGGGCTGGGGCCAACGTCCTGACTTTC. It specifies CASVGAGANVLTF.